This T cell receptor beta chain originates from a study of technical replicates of blood from a few donors. This CDR3 spans 15 amino acids. V shed 4 bases and J shed 3 bases, with 17 bases lying between them. The germline CDR1 and CDR2 sequences are SGHRS and YFSETQ. The protocol was immunoSEQ multiplex PCR, while the TCRdb copy is restricted to in-frame clones and leaves out a portion. This sample yields 77,000 or so clones, of which 80% to 95% are seen a single time; 0.41% belongs to the top ten. This receptor was identified in a human donor in good health. The sample consisted of T cells isolated from PBMCs. The chain combines TRBV5-1 with TRBJ2-7; possibly TRBD2 for D (5 bases). CDR3 sequence (DNA): TGCGCCAGCAGCCCTACCAAAGCGGTGGGCTACGAGCAGTACTTC. This translates into CASSPTKAVGYEQYF.